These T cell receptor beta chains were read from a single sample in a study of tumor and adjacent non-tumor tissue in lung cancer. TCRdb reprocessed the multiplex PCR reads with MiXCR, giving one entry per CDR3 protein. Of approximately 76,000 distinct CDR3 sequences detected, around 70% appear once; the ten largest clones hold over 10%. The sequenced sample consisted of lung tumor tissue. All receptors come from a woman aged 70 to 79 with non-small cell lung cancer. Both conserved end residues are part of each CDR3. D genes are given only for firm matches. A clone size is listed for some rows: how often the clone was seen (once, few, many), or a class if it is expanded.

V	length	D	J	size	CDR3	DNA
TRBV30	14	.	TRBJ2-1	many	CAWSVGTRTHEQFF	TGTGCCTGGAGTGTCGGGACACGGACACATGAGCAGTTCTTC
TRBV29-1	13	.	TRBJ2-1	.	CSALPLRDDVQFF	TGCAGCGCCCTACCACTCAGGGATGACGTGCAGTTCTTC
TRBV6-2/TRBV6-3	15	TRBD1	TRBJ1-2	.	CASNDSGGESYGYIF	TGTGCCAGCAACGACTCAGGGGGCGAAAGCTATGGCTACATCTTC
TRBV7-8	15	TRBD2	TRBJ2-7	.	CASNLLAAEAGEQYF	TGTGCAAGCAACCTCCTAGCGGCAGAGGCTGGGGAGCAGTACTTC
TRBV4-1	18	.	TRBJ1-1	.	CASSLRHKDQVTNPEAFF	TGCGCCAGCAGCCTGAGACATAAAGACCAGGTCACGAACCCTGAAGCTTTCTTT
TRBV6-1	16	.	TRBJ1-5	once	CASSLDWTGGCQPQHF	TGCGCCAGCAGTCTTGATTGGACGGGGGGTTGTCAGCCCCAGCATTTT
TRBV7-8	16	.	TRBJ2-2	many	CASSLEPTGNTGELFF	TGTGCCAGCAGCTTAGAGCCGACAGGGAACACCGGGGAGCTGTTTTTT
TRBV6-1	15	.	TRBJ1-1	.	CASINQAGENIEAFF	TGTGCCAGCATCAACCAGGCCGGCGAGAACATTGAAGCTTTCTTT
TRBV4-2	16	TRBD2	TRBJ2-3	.	CASSQVTSVIPYTQYF	TGTGCAAGCAGCCAAGTAACTAGCGTAATCCCATATACGCAGTATTTT
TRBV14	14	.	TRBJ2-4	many	CASSLQGIQNIQYF	TGTGCCAGCAGCCTACAGGGAATACAAAACATTCAGTACTTC
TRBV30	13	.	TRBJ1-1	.	CGWGGGGPTGAFF	TGTGGCTGGGGAGGAGGGGGTCCCACTGGAGCTTTCTTT
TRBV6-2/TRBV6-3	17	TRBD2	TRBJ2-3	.	CASSYSVAGVRTNTQYF	TGTGCCAGCAGTTACTCGGTGGCGGGAGTTCGCACAAATACCCAGTATTTT
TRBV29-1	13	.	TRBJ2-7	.	CCVALARSYDQYF	TGCTGCGTTGCGTTAGCTCGGTCCTATGATCAGTACTTC
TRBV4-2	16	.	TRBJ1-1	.	CASSQDVRGRNTEAFF	TGTGCCAGCAGCCAAGATGTAAGGGGAAGGAACACTGAAGCTTTCTTT
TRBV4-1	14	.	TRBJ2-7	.	CASNQWDKSYEQYF	TGCGCCAGCAACCAGTGGGACAAGTCCTACGAGCAGTACTTC
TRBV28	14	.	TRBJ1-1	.	CANSFQPGITEAFF	TGTGCCAACAGTTTTCAGCCCGGGATCACTGAAGCTTTCTTC
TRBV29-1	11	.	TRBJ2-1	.	CSVVRYNEQFF	TGCAGCGTTGTGAGGTACAATGAGCAGTTCTTC
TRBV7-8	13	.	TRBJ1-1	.	CTSSLAMITEAFF	TGTACCAGCAGCTTAGCCATGATCACTGAAGCTTTCTTT
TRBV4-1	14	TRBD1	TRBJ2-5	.	CTSSQSGQVEIQYF	TGCACCAGCAGCCAATCGGGACAGGTGGAGATCCAGTACTTC
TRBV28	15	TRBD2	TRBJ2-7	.	CASSQTSESPYEQYF	TGTGCCAGCAGCCAGACTAGCGAATCACCCTACGAGCAGTACTTC
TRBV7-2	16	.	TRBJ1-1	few	CASSLVGGNMNTEAFF	TGTGCCAGCAGCTTAGTGGGGGGGAACATGAACACTGAAGCTTTCTTT
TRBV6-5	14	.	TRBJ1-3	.	CAIRRDISGNTIYF	TGTGCCATCAGGCGGGACATCTCTGGAAACACCATATATTTT
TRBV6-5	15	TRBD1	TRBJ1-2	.	CASSTDRGDVYGCTF	TGTGCCAGCAGCACTGACAGGGGAGACGTCTATGGCTGCACCTTC
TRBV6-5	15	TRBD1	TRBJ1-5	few	CTSSSTTGVDQPQHF	TGTACCAGCAGTTCAACAACAGGGGTCGATCAGCCCCAGCATTTT
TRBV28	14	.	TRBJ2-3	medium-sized	CASSGDTSTDTQYF	TGTGCCAGCAGTGGGGACACTAGCACAGATACGCAGTATTTT
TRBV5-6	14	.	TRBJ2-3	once	CASSLKLGTGTQYF	TGTGCTAGCAGCTTGAAGCTCGGCACAGGTACGCAGTATTTT
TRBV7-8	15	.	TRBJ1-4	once	CASSLTSVANEKLFF	TGTGCCAGCAGCCTCACATCGGTCGCTAATGAAAAACTGTTTTTT
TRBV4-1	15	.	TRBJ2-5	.	CASSSTQTEPETQYF	TGCGCCAGCAGCTCAACCCAGACCGAGCCTGAGACCCAGTACTTC
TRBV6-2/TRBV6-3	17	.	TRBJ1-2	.	CASSYSRTEGALDGYTF	TGTGCCAGCAGTTACTCCCGGACAGAGGGAGCCTTAGACGGCTACACCTTT
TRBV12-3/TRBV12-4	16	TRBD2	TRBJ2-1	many	CASKRSYGREYNEQFF	TGTGCCAGCAAACGTAGCTACGGGAGGGAGTACAATGAGCAGTTCTTC
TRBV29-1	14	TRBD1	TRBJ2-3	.	CSVGQVASTDTQYF	TGCAGCGTCGGACAGGTGGCTAGCACAGATACGCAGTATTTT
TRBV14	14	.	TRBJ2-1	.	CTSGQVHPGNEQFF	TGTACCAGCGGCCAAGTTCACCCGGGCAATGAGCAGTTCTTC
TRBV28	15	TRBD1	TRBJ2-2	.	CANSDRDRGRGDLFF	TGTGCCAACAGTGACCGGGACAGGGGGCGAGGGGACCTGTTTTTT
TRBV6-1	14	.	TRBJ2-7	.	CASSDRTCSYEQYF	TGTGCCAGCAGTGATCGTACATGCTCCTACGAGCAGTACTTC
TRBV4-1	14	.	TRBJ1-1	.	CASSQDSGCEGAFF	TGCGCCAGCAGCCAAGATTCTGGATGTGAGGGAGCTTTCTTT
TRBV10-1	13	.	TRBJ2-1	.	CARSESKDNEQFF	TGCGCACGCAGTGAGTCGAAGGACAATGAGCAGTTCTTC
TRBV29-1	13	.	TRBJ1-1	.	CKVGDREGRGAFF	TGCAAGGTCGGAGATAGGGAAGGAAGGGGAGCTTTCTTT
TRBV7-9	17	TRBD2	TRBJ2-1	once	CASSEPKGRVIHNEQFF	TGTGCCAGCAGCGAACCTAAGGGGAGGGTCATCCACAATGAGCAGTTCTTC
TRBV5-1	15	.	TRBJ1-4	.	CASNLDGETNENLFF	TGCGCCAGCAACTTGGATGGGGAGACGAATGAAAACCTGTTTTTT
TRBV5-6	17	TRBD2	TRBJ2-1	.	CASSLEWLGGRGYEQFF	TGTGCCAGCAGCTTGGAGTGGTTGGGTGGGAGGGGATATGAGCAGTTCTTC
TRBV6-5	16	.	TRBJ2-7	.	CASSYSWGGIPHEQYF	TGTGCCAGCAGTTACTCTTGGGGCGGGATTCCCCACGAGCAATACTTC
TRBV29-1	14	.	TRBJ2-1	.	CGVEPSFTYNERFF	TGCGGCGTCGAGCCCAGTTTTACCTACAATGAGCGGTTCTTC
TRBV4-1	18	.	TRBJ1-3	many	CASSQTPSDRSSGNTIYF	TGCGCCAGCAGCCAAACACCCTCCGACAGGAGCTCTGGAAACACCATATATTTT
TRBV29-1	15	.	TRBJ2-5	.	CSVEERQADQETQYF	TGCAGCGTTGAAGAAAGGCAGGCCGACCAAGAGACCCAGTACTTC
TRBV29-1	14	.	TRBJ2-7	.	CSVTTPRSFYEQYF	TGCAGCGTGACAACTCCGCGTAGCTTCTACGAGCAGTACTTC
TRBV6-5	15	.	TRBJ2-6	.	CASSASESGANILTF	TGTGCCAGCAGTGCATCAGAGTCTGGGGCCAACATCCTGACTTTC
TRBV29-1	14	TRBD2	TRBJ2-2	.	CRVRREGRGGELFF	TGCCGCGTTCGACGGGAGGGCCGTGGCGGGGAGCTGTTTTTT
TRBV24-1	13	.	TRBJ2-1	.	CATSDSDKNEQFF	TGTGCCACCAGTGACTCTGACAAGAATGAGCAGTTCTTC
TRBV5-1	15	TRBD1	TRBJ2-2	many	CASSRQGANTGELFF	TGCGCCAGCAGCCGTCAGGGGGCGAACACCGGGGAGCTGTTTTTT
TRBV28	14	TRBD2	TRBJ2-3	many	CATKVGGDTDTQYF	TGTGCCACCAAAGTCGGGGGGGACACAGATACGCAGTATTTT
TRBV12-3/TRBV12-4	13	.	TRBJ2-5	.	CASSRDFQETQYF	TGTGCCAGTAGTAGGGATTTCCAAGAGACCCAGTACTTC
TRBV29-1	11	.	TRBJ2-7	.	CSVRGMGEQYF	TGCAGTGTTCGTGGGATGGGAGAGCAGTACTTC
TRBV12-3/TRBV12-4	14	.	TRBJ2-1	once	CASSPGRSYNEQFF	TGTGCCAGCAGTCCGGGACGATCCTACAATGAGCAGTTCTTC
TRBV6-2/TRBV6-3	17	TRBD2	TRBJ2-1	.	CASCSLPLAGIRNEQFF	TGTGCCAGCTGTTCCTTGCCCCTAGCGGGAATTAGAAATGAGCAGTTCTTC
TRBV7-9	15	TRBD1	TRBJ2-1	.	CTSSPRDRSYNEQFF	TGTACCAGCAGTCCACGGGACAGGTCCTACAATGAGCAGTTCTTC